This T cell receptor (beta chain) was documented in a study of response to subunit inactivated influenza vaccine. Worth noting for this clonotype: Its matching antigen is unknown.

TCRdb ran MiXCR on the RT-PCR reads and lists one entry per CDR3 protein. This sample has under 850,000 distinct CDR3 sequences, with roughly 18% found just once. Notes on the study in general: Few new T cells, the authors suggested, are recruited by each seasonal influenza vaccination.

The sequencing used PBMCs from blood, collected 4 to 6 days after vaccination. The receptor was isolated from a man over 45 who received an inactivated influenza vaccine.

CDR3 residues: CASSSWPRDSNEKLFF. CDR3 bases: TGTGCCAGCAGCTCCTGGCCCCGGGACAGTAATGAAAAACTGTTTTTT. The chain links TRBV7-9 to TRBJ1-4; TRBD1 matches at 7 bases. The ends lost 4 bases at V and 4 bases at J; junction bases unmatched: 9. In germline, CDR1 is SEHNR, CDR2 FQNEAQ (reference sequence). This CDR3 spans 16 amino acids.